This TCR beta chain appears in the sequencing data of a study of radiotherapy plus CTLA-4 blockade in lung cancer. Study summary: The study recorded objective responses in 18% of patients and disease control in 31%. Study-level findings and limits: According to reports, early shifts in blood T cell clones, alongside interferon-beta, forecast response most accurately. Blood-borne expansion of tumor-derived TCR clones followed radiotherapy plus ipilimumab.

Worth noting for this clone: Its antigen remains unknown.

V was cut by 5 bases and J by 0 bases, with 8 bases left in between. The CDR3 has 13 residues. Germline V lookup: CDR1 SEHNR, CDR2 FQNEAQ (reference sequence). Only in-frame clones appear in the TCRdb table, and some are missing; sequencing was by immunoSEQ multiplex PCR. The table includes tens of thousands of clones, approximately 75% detected once. Chemo-refractory metastatic non-small-cell lung cancer patients underwent focal radiation alongside CTLA-4 blockade with ipilimumab. The chain links TRBV7-9 to TRBJ2-7; D remains unclear. Sequencing was performed on peripheral blood, taken from a patient treated with radiotherapy plus ipilimumab. The TCR originated in a human donor with non-small cell lung cancer that progressed on radiotherapy plus ipilimumab. The CDR3 nucleotides are TGTGCCAGCAGCCTAATTCCCTCCTACGAGCAGTACTTC. Translated, it gives CASSLIPSYEQYF.